This T cell receptor (beta chain) was identified during a study of shared clonotypes between healthy human individuals. This clone is a singleton in its sample. CDR3 size: 14 residues. V lost 4 bases, J lost 3 bases, and 12 bases lay in between. In germline, CDR1 is SGHTA, CDR2 FQGTGA. Libraries were prepared by immunoSEQ multiplex PCR; TCRdb keeps only in-frame clonotypes and omits some of them. The sample gives a few million clones, approximately 95% of which show up once; 0.3% to 0.4% is in the top ten. Material for sequencing was naive CD4+ T cells from PBMCs. Subset denoted: CD45RA+ positively selected. The V gene is TRBV7-3, the J gene TRBJ2-5, with a possible D match to TRBD2 (7 bases). The source is a man younger than 30 in good health. Some clones in this sample may be carry-over from other donors' samples. The CDR3 nucleotides read TGTGCCAGCAGCTATACAGGGAGGGAAGAGACCCAGTACTTC. It specifies CASSYTGREETQYF.